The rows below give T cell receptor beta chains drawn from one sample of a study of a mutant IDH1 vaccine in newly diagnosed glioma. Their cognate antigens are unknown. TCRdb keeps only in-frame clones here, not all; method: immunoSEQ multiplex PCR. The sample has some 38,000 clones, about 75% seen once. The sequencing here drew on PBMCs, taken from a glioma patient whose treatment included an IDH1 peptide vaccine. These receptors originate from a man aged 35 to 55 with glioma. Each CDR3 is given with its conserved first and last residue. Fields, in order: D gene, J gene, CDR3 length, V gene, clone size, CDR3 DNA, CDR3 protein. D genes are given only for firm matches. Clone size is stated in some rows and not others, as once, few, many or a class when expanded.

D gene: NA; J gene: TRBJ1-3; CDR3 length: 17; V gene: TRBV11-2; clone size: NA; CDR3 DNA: TGTGCCAGCAGCTTAACAGGGAAGGGATACTCTGGAAACACCATATATTTT; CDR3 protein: CASSLTGKGYSGNTIYF
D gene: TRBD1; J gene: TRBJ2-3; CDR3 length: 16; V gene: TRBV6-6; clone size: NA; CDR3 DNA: TGTGCCAGCAGCATTCCACAGGGGGCGTTCGCAGATACGCAGTATTTT; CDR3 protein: CASSIPQGAFADTQYF
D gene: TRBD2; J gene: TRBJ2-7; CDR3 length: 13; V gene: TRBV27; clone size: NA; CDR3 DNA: TGTGCCAGCAGCTCGGGACTAACCTACGAGCAGTACTTC; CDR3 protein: CASSSGLTYEQYF
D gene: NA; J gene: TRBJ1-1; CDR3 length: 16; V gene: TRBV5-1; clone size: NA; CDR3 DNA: TGCGCCAGCAGCTTGGGCTTTGGAACTGGGAACACTGAAGCTTTCTTT; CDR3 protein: CASSLGFGTGNTEAFF
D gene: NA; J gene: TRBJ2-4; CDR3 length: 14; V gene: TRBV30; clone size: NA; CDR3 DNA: TGTGCCTCGGCCCCCGGAGTAGCCAAAAACATTCAGTACTTC; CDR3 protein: CASAPGVAKNIQYF
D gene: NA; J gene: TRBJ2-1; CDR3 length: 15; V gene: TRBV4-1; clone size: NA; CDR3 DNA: TGCGCCAGCAGCCAATCCAGCGGGCCGAACAATGAGCAGTTCTTC; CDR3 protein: CASSQSSGPNNEQFF
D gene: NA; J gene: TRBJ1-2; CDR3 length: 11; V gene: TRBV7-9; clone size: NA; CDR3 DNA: TGTGCCAGCAGCCAAGACTATGGCTACACCTTC; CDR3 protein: CASSQDYGYTF
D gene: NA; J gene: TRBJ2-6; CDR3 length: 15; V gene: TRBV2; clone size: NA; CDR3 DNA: TGTGCCAGCAGTGGGATTATCTCTGGGGCCAACGTCCTGACTTTC; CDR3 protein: CASSGIISGANVLTF
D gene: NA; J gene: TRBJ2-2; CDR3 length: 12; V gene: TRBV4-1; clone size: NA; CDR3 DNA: TGCGCCAGCAGCCCAGGGACCGGGGAGCTGTTTTTT; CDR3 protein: CASSPGTGELFF
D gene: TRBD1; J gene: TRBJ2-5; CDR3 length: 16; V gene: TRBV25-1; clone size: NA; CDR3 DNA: TGTGCCAGCAGTGCTGGGTGGGGACAGATGAAAGAGACCCAGTACTTC; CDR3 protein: CASSAGWGQMKETQYF
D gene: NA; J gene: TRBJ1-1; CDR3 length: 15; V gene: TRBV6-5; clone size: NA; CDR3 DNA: TGTGCCAGCAGACCGGACATCCGGCAGGGGACTGAGGCTTTCTTT; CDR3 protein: CASRPDIRQGTEAFF
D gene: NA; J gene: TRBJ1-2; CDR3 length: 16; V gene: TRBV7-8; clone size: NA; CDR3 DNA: TGTGCCAGCAGCTTGGTTACAGACGCCGCTAACTATGGCTACACCTTC; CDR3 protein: CASSLVTDAANYGYTF
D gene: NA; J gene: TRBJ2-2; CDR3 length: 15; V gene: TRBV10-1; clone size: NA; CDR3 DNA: TGCGCCAGCAGTGAATACGGCTATAACACCGGGGAGCTGTTTTTT; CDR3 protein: CASSEYGYNTGELFF
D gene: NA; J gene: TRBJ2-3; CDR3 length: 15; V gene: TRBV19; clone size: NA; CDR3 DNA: TGTGCCAGTAGCACCAAGGGGCTAAGCACAGATACGCAGTATTTT; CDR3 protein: CASSTKGLSTDTQYF
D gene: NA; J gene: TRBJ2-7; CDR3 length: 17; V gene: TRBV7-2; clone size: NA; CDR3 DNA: TGTGCCAGCAGCCGATCCCGACCTAGCGCCGGCTCCTACGAGCAGTACTTC; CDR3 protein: CASSRSRPSAGSYEQYF
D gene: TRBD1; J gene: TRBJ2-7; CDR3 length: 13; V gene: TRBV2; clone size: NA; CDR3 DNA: TGTGCCAGCATCGGGACAGGGGGAAACGAGCAGTACTTC; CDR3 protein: CASIGTGGNEQYF
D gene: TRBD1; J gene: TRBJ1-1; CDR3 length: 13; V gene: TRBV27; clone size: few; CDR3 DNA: TGTGCCAGCAGTTTTATCGGACAGGGGGCGGCTTTCTTT; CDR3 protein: CASSFIGQGAAFF
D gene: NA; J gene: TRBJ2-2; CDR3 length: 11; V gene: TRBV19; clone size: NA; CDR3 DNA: TGTGCCAGTTTGGAAGGGGGGGAGCTGTTTTTT; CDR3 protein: CASLEGGELFF
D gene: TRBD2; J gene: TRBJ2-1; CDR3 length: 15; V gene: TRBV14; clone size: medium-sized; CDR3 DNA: TGTGCCAGCAGCCAGCAAGCAGCGGGAGGAGATGAGCAGTTCTTC; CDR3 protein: CASSQQAAGGDEQFF
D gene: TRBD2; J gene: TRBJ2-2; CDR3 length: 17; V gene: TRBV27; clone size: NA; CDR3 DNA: TGTGCCAGCAGTTTATCGGGGGGTAGCGGGAGGTCCGGGGAGCTGTTTTTT; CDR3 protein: CASSLSGGSGRSGELFF
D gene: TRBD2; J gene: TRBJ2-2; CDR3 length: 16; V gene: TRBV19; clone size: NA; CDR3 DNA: TGTGCCAGTAGTGTTCGACTAGCGGCGAACACCGGGGAGCTGTTTTTT; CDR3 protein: CASSVRLAANTGELFF
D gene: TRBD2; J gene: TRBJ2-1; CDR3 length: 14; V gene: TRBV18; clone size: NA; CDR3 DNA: TGTGCCAGCTCGACTAGCGGGGCTTCGGATGAGCAGTTCTTC; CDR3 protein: CASSTSGASDEQFF
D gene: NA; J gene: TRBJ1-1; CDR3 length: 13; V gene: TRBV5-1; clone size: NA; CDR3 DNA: TGCGCCAGCAGCTTGAACTCGAACACTGAAGCTTTCTTT; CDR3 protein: CASSLNSNTEAFF
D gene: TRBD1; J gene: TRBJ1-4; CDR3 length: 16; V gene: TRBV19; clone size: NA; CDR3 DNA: TGTGCCAGTAGAGAAGGGACAGCCGGAGCTAATGAAAAACTGTTTTTT; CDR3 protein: CASREGTAGANEKLFF
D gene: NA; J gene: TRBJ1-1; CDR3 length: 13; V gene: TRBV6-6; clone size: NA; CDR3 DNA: TGTGCCAGCTCCCAAACCCCGGGGACTGAAGCTTTCTTT; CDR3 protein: CASSQTPGTEAFF